These 20 T cell receptor beta chains originate from one sample sequenced in a study of control samples from healthy donors and cancer patients. The data were produced by immunoSEQ multiplex PCR, yet TCRdb's version contains in-frame clones alone and is incomplete. This sample carries under 450,000 clones, approximately 92% of them seen once, and the ten largest clones take roughly 6.4%. The sequenced sample consisted of PBMCs. These receptor sequences come from a man aged 40-55 years with head and neck cancer.

With regard to this clone: Other DNA sequences in this specimen translate into the identical CDR3. This rearrangement joins TRBV6-1 to TRBJ2-1; no reliable D call. CDR1 is MNHNS and CDR2 is SASEGT in the germline V gene. The CDR3 is made up of 11 amino acids. Trimming stripped 2 bases from V and 9 bases from J, with 5 bases between. CDR3 nucleotide sequence: TGTGCCAGCAGTGAATCTGGTGAGCAGTTCTTC. This sequence encodes CASSESGEQFF.

The chain combines TRBV4-2 with TRBJ2-1, with 14 bases aligning to TRBD2. V gave up 6 bases and J gave up 8 bases; unmatched junction bases: 18. Per germline, CDR1 LGHNA and CDR2 YNFKEQ. The CDR3 runs 19 residues. In DNA, the CDR3 is TGTGCCAGCAGATTAGTACCGGGACTAGCGGGGGTTTTTGGGGATGAGCAGTTCTTC. This translates into CASRLVPGLAGVFGDEQFF.

CDR3 amino acids: CASSLGQGPANTGELFF. CDR3 in DNA: TGTGCCAGCAGCTTGGGTCAGGGCCCCGCGAACACCGGGGAGCTGTTTTTT. The chain joins TRBV5-4 to TRBJ2-2; D perhaps matches TRBD1 (5 bases). V lost 0 bases, J lost 0 bases, and 12 bases lay in between. Germline V gene lookup returns CDR1 SGHNT and CDR2 YYREEE (reference sequence). The CDR3 loop spans 17 amino acids. Drawing the rest from reference TRBV5-4 and TRBJ2-2, the complete variable domain is ETGVTQSPTHLIKTRGQQVTLRCSSQSGHNTVSWYQQALGQGPQFIFQYYREEENGRGNFPPRFSGLQFPNYSSELNVNALELDDSALYLCASSLGQGPANTGELFFGEGSRLTVL.

V is TRBV19 and J is TRBJ2-6; a possible D gene is TRBD1 (5 bases). This CDR3 has 14 amino acids. Trimming left V 4 bases short and J 2 bases short, with 6 bases between. Germline values: CDR1 LNHDA, CDR2 SQIVND (reference sequence). This chain's CDR3 is CASSTRAGANVLTF. As DNA, the CDR3 is TGTGCCAGTAGTACCAGGGCTGGGGCCAACGTCCTGACTTTC.

The V and J genes are TRBV10-2 and TRBJ2-1, with a possible D match to TRBD2 (6 bases). The CDR3 sequence is 15 residues long. Trimming shortened V by 3 bases and J by 7 bases, and 16 bases separated the two germline ends. Germline CDR1 is WSHSY and CDR2 is SAAADI. The CDR3 DNA reads TGCGCCAGCAGTGAAGTGGGGGGTTTCAGGAATGAGCAGTTCTTC. It is translated as CASSEVGGFRNEQFF.

The chain couples TRBV19 to TRBJ1-1, with 7 bases that match TRBD1. Germline CDR1 reads LNHDA; CDR2 reads SQIVND (reference sequence). The CDR3 runs 16 residues. The V and J ends lost 3 bases and 0 bases, in that order; junction bases with no gene match: 7. The CDR3 coding sequence is TGTGCCAGTAGTATGACAGGGAACGTTCTGAACACTGAAGCTTTCTTT. Translated, it gives CASSMTGNVLNTEAFF.

The V gene is TRBV5-4, the J gene TRBJ1-2; D gene unclear. V was cut by 0 bases and J by 8 bases, with 14 bases left in between. The CDR3 runs to 14 residues. Germline CDR1 reads SGHNT; CDR2 reads YYREEE (reference sequence). CDR3 region: CASSLGFSMGGYTF. CDR3 sequence (DNA): TGTGCCAGCAGCTTGGGCTTCTCTATGGGGGGCTACACCTTC.

This chain joins TRBV28 and TRBJ2-2; D uncertain. V lost 5 bases and J lost 6, with 13 bases in between. Germline assignment: CDR1 MDHEN and CDR2 SYDVKM. The CDR3 spans 14 residues. The CDR3 DNA is TGTGCCAGCAGTCCCCTGCGAAGATCCGGGGAGCTGTTTTTT. It encodes CASSPLRRSGELFF.

This chain links TRBV6-5 with TRBJ1-1, with a weak D call TRBD1 (6 bases). From germline, CDR1 is MNHEY and CDR2 SVGAGI. Trimming pared 0 bases from V and 2 bases from J, leaving 10 bases between. The CDR3 is 15 amino acids. CDR3 nucleotides: TGTGCCAGCAGTTACTCGGGGGCTATAAACACTGAAGCTTTCTTT. Its protein product is CASSYSGAINTEAFF.

The genes are TRBV9 and TRBJ2-5, with TRBD2 matching 11 bases. Losses at the gene ends were 2 bases for V and 4 bases for J; bases not matched to a gene: 4. Germline CDR1 reads SGDLS; CDR2 reads YYNGEE. This CDR3 has 15 amino acids. As DNA, the CDR3 is TGTGCCAGCAGCGTTACTAGCGGGAGTAGAGAGACCCAGTACTTC. This encodes CASSVTSGSRETQYF.

The rearrangement uses TRBV10-3 and TRBJ2-1; D gene ambiguous. The germline CDR1 and CDR2 sequences are ENHRY and SYGVKD. V was clipped by 4 bases and J by 5 bases, with 3 bases between them. This CDR3 is 11 amino acids long. The DNA of the CDR3 is TGTGCCATCAGTGTTGACAATGAGCAGTTCTTC. Translating gives CAISVDNEQFF.

This clone turned up a few times. The J gene is TRBJ1-1, the V gene TRBV6-5; no reliable D call. Between the trimmed V and J ends, which lost 6 bases and 0 bases, there was a span of 8 bases. This CDR3 has 13 amino acids. Germline lookup yields CDR1 MNHEY and CDR2 SVGAGI. CDR3 bases: TGTGCCAGCAGGGACGGACTGAACACTGAAGCTTTCTTT. Protein sequence: CASRDGLNTEAFF.

V and J are TRBV5-8 and TRBJ2-7, with TRBD1 identical over 9 bases. V gave up 4 bases and J gave up 3 bases; unmatched junction bases: 8. Germline loops: CDR1 SGHTS, CDR2 YDEGEE. This CDR3 is 15 amino acids long. CDR3 region: CASSRPGQGYYEQYF. Here the CDR3 DNA reads TGTGCCAGCAGCCGTCCGGGACAGGGTTACTACGAGCAGTACTTC.

V is TRBV11-2 and J is TRBJ1-6; tentative D call: TRBD1 (5 bases). CDR3 length equals 15 residues. In germline, CDR1 is SGHAT, CDR2 FQNNGV. Trimming stripped 4 bases from V and 10 bases from J, with 17 bases between. This chain's CDR3 is CASSYSGTDRSPLHF. The CDR3 nucleotides are TGTGCCAGCAGCTACTCCGGGACCGATCGCTCACCCCTCCACTTT.

The rearrangement links TRBV4-1 to TRBJ2-5, with 9 bases lining up with TRBD1. The CDR3 contains 17 residues. CDR1 and CDR2 from the germline V gene are MGHRA and YSYEKL. The J segment lost 5 bases and the V segment lost 4 bases, leaving 14 bases of the junction unmatched. CDR3 in amino acids: CASSLPGQGPIGETQYF. CDR3 in DNA: TGCGCCAGCAGCCTGCCGGGACAGGGCCCAATCGGGGAGACCCAGTACTTC.

This chain links TRBV27 with TRBJ1-2; no clear D gene. With 0 bases removed from V and 6 bases from J, the gap between germline ends came to 11 bases. Germline CDR1 reads MNHEY; CDR2 reads SMNVEV (reference sequence). The CDR3 runs to 14 residues. The CDR3 spells CASSLSIGRDGYTF. CDR3 sequence (DNA): TGTGCCAGCAGTTTATCGATAGGGCGAGATGGCTACACCTTC.

The V and J genes are TRBV25-1 and TRBJ2-7; TRBD1 aligns across 7 bases. This CDR3 has 15 amino acids. J gave up 2 bases and V 6 bases, and 10 bases lay outside the gene matches. Germline V gene lookup returns CDR1 MGHDK and CDR2 SYGVNS. CDR3 DNA: TGTGCCAGCAGGGAGACGCGGCAGGGGGCCTACGAGCAGTACTTC. It encodes CASRETRQGAYEQYF.

V and J are TRBV30 and TRBJ2-3; perhaps TRBD2 as D (5 bases). The length of the CDR3 is 14 residues. Trimming removed 4 bases at V and 0 bases at J, with 11 bases between. Germline assignment: CDR1 GTSNPN and CDR2 SVGIG (reference sequence). The CDR3 DNA follows: TGTGCCTGGACATCGCTAGCTAGCACAGATACGCAGTATTTT. This sequence encodes CAWTSLASTDTQYF.

The CDR3, as DNA: TGTGCCAGCAGCCAAGATTCGGCACGGACTAATGAAAAACTGTTTTTT. It translates to CASSQDSARTNEKLFF. The chain recombines TRBV3-1 (or the pseudogene TRBV3-2) with TRBJ1-4; no reliable D call. This CDR3 has 16 amino acids. The V gene's germline CDR1 is LGHDT and CDR2 YNNKEL (reference sequence). V shed 0 bases and J shed 2 bases, with 10 bases lying between them.

The J gene is TRBJ2-1, the V gene TRBV12-5, with D hard to call. CDR3 length: 12 amino acids. CDR1 is LGHNT and CDR2 is FRNRAP in the germline V gene. Trimming stripped 2 bases from V and 5 bases from J, with 4 bases between. CDR3 bases: TGTGCTAGTGGTTTGTACGACAATGAGCAGTTCTTC. Amino acids: CASGLYDNEQFF. Full variable domain (outside the CDR3, taken from reference TRBV12-5 and TRBJ2-1): DARVTQTPRHKVTEMGQEVTMRCQPILGHNTVFWYRQTMMQGLELLAYFRNRAPLDDSGMPKDRFSAEMPDATLATLKIQPSEPRDSAVYFCASGLYDNEQFFGPGTRLTVL.